The clone carrying this TCR beta chain was seen a handful of times. Other DNA sequences in the sample encode the same CDR3. The sample belongs to a study of blood T cell repertoires in COVID-19. Across the whole study: Nucleic acid was either cDNA or gDNA, and it came from T cells, B-cell-depleted T cells, or PBMCs.

The protocol was immunoSEQ multiplex PCR, while the TCRdb copy is restricted to in-frame clones and leaves out a portion. The sample lists over 200,000 clones, about 83% occurring once. Trimming removed 2 bases from V and 1 base from J; junction bases left unmatched: 2. This CDR3 spans 15 amino acids. In germline, CDR1 is SGHRS, CDR2 YFSETQ. Sample: peripheral blood. This sequence was found in a woman under 40 with COVID-19, enrolled during active disease. The V gene is TRBV5-1, the J gene TRBJ1-1; TRBD1 aligns across 10 bases. The CDR3 coding sequence is TGCGCCAGCAGCTTCGGGACAGGGGAGAACACTGAAGCTTTCTTT. Its protein product is CASSFGTGENTEAFF.